The present TCR beta chain was sequenced within a study of T cell repertoires in cytomegalovirus infection. On this clonotype: Its target is not known.

The CDR3 sequence is 14 residues long. V was clipped by 2 bases and J by 1 base, with 7 bases between them. CDR1 is SGHDT, CDR2 YYEEEE, per germline. TCRdb re-called the reads with MiXCR, one entry per CDR3 protein. The data show fewer than 350,000 distinct CDR3 sequences, roughly 15% seen once. General study points: HLA-C-restricted, CMV-specific TCR beta clonotypes were dominant ex vivo.

The sequence came from a human donor in good health (CMV status not recorded). Some clones in this sample may be carry-over from other donors' samples. The sequencing input was PBMCs. The chain uses TRBV5-6 and TRBJ1-5, with D unresolved. Written as DNA, the CDR3 is TGTGCCAGCAGCTTCCGAAAGAGCAATCAGCCCCAGCATTTT. This encodes CASSFRKSNQPQHF.